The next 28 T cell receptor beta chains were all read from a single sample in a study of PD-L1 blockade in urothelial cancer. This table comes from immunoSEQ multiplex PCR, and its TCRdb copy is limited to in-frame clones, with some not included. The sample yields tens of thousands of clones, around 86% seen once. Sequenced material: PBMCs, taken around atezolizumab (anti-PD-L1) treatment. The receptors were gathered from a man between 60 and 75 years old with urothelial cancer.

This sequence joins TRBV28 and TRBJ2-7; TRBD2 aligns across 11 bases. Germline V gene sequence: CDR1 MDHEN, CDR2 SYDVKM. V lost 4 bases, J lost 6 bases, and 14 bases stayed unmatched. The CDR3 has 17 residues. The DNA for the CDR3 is TGTGCCAGCAGTTCCTTACTAGCGGGAGTCTTTCTACCCGAGCAGTACTTC. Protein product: CASSSLLAGVFLPEQYF.

For the CDR3, the DNA is TGTGCCAGTAGTAGTGCAGGGCCCGCCTATGGCTACACCTTC. This codes for CASSSAGPAYGYTF. V and J are TRBV19 and TRBJ1-2, with D maybe TRBD1 (5 bases). This CDR3 comprises 14 residues. V was cut by 4 bases and J by 4 bases, with 13 bases left in between. Germline lookup yields CDR1 LNHDA and CDR2 SQIVND (reference sequence).

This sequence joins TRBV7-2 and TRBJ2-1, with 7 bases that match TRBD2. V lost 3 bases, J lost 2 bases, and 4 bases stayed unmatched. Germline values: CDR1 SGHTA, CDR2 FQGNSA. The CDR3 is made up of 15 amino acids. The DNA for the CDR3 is TGTGCCAGCAGCTTCCAGCGGGGAGCCTACAATGAGCAGTTCTTC. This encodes CASSFQRGAYNEQFF.

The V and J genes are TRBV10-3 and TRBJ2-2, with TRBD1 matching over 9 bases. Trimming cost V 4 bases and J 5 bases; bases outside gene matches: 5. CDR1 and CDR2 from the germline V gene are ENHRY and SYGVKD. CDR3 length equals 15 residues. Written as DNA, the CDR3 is TGTGCCATCAGTGTAGGGACAGGGTTTACCGGGGAGCTGTTTTTT. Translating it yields CAISVGTGFTGELFF.

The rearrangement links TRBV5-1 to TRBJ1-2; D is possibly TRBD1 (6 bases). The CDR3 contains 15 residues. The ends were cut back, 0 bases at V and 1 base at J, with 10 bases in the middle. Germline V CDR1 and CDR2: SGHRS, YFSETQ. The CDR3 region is CASSLGTEINYGYTF. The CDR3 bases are TGCGCCAGCAGCTTGGGGACAGAAATTAACTATGGCTACACCTTC.

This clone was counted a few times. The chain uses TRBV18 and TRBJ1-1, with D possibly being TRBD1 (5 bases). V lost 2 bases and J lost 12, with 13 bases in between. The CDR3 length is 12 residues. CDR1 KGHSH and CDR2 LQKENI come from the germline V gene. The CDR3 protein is CASSPGQKGTFF. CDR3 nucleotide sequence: TGTGCCAGCTCACCAGGACAAAAGGGGACTTTCTTT. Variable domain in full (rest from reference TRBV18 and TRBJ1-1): NAGVMQNPRHLVRRRGQEARLRCSPMKGHSHVYWYRQLPEEGLKFMVYLQKENIIDESGMPKERFSAEFPKEGPSILRIQQVVRGDSAAYFCASSPGQKGTFFGQGTRLTVV.

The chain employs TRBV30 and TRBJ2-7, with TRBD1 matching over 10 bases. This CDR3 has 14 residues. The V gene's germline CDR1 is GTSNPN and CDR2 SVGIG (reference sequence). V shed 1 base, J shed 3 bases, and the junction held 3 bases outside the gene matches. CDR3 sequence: CAWSAGTGDYEQYF. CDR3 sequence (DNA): TGTGCCTGGAGTGCTGGGACAGGGGACTACGAGCAGTACTTC.

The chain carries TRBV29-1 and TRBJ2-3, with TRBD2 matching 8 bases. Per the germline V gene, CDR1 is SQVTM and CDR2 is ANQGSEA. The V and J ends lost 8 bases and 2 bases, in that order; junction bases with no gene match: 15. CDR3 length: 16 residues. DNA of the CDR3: TGCAGCATGTTGCCCTTCCGAGCGGGGGCCACAGATACGCAGTATTTT. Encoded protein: CSMLPFRAGATDTQYF.

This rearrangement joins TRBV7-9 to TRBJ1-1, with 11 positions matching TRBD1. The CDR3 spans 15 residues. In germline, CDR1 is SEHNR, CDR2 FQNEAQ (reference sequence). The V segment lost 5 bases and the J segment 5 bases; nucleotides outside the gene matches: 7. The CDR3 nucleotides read TGTGCCAGCAGCCTAGGGACAGGGGGTTTTACTGAAGCTTTCTTT. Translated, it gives CASSLGTGGFTEAFF.

The CDR3: CASSNKPGNYGYTF. Written as DNA, the CDR3 is TGTGCCAGCAGCAATAAACCGGGAAACTATGGCTACACCTTC. The gene calls are TRBV7-3 and TRBJ1-2; D is uncertain. Germline CDR1 SGHTA, CDR2 FQGTGA. Deletions cut 5 bases from V and 2 bases from J, with 12 bases between. The CDR3 is 14 residues long.

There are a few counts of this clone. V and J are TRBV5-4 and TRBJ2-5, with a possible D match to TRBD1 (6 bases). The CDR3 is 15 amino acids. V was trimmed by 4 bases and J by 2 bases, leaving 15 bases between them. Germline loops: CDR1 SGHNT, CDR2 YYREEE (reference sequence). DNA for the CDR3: TGTGCCAGCAGCGAACAGGGATTGGTTCAAGAGACCCAGTACTTC. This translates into CASSEQGLVQETQYF.

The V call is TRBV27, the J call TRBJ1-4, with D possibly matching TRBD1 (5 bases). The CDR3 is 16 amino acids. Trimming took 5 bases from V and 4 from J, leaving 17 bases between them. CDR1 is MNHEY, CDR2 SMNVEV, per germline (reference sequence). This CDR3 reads CASSQWRGGGNEKLFF. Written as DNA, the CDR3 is TGTGCCAGCAGTCAATGGCGTGGGGGAGGTAATGAAAAACTGTTTTTT.

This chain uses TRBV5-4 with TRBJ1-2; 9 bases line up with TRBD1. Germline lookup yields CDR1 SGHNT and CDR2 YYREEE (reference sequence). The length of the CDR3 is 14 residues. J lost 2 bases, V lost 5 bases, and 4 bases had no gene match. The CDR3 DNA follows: TGTGCCAGCAGGTGGGACAGGGCGAACTATGGCTACACCTTC. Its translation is CASRWDRANYGYTF.

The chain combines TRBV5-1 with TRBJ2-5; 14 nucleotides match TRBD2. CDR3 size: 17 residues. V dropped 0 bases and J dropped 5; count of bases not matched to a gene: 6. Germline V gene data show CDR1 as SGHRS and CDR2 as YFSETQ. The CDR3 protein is CASSLGLAGGVTETQYF. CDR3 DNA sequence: TGCGCCAGCAGCTTGGGACTAGCGGGAGGGGTAACGGAGACCCAGTACTTC.

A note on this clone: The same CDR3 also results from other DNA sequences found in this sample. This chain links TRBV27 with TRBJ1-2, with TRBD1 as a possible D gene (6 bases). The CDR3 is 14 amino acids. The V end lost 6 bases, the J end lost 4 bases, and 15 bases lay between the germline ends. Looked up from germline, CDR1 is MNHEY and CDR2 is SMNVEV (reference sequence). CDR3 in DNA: TGTGCCAGCAGGAACCCCGGGGGGGCCTATGGCTACACCTTC. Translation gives CASRNPGGAYGYTF.

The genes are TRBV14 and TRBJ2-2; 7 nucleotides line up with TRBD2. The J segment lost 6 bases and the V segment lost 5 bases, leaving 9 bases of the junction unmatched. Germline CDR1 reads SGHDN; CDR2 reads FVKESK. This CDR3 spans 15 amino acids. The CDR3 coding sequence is TGTGCCAGCAGCACCCGACTAGCCGGCGCCGGGGAGCTGTTTTTT. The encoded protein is CASSTRLAGAGELFF.

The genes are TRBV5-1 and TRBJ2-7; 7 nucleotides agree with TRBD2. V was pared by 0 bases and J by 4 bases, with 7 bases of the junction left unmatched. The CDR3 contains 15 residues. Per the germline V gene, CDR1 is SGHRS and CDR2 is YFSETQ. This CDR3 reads CASSLEPGRVYEQYF. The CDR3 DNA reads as TGCGCCAGCAGCTTGGAGCCAGGGAGGGTTTACGAGCAGTACTTC.

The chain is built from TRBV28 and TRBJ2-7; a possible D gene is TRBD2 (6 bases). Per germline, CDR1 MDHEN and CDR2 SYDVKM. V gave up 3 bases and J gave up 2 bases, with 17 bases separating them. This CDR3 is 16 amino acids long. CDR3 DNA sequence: TGTGCCAGCAGTTTCGTTGGGAGGTTGAGCCCCTACGAGCAGTACTTC. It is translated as CASSFVGRLSPYEQYF.

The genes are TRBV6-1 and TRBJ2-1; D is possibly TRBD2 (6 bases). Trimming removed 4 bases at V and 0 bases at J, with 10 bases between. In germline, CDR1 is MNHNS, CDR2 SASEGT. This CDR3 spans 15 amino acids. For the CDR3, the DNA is TGTGCCAGCAGTGTCGCGGGGAGCTCCTACAATGAGCAGTTCTTC. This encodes CASSVAGSSYNEQFF.

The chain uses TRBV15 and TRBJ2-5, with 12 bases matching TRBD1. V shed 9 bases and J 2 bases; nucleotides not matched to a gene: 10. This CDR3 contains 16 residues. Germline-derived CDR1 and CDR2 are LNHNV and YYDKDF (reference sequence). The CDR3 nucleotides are TGTGCCACAACCAATTGGGGACAGGGGGCTCAAGAGACCCAGTACTTC. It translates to CATTNWGQGAQETQYF. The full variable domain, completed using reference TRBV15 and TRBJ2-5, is DAMVIQNPRYQVTQFGKPVTLSCSQTLNHNVMYWYQQKSSQAPKLLFHYYDKDFNNEADTPDNFQSRRPNTSFCFLDIRSPGLGDTAMYLCATTNWGQGAQETQYFGPGTRLLVL.

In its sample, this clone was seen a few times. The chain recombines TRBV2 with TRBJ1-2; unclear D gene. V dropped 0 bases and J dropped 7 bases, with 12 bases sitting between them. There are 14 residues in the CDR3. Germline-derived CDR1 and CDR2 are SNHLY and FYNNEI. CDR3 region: CASSEARVEVGYTF. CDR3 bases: TGTGCCAGCAGTGAAGCTAGGGTGGAGGTTGGCTACACCTTC.

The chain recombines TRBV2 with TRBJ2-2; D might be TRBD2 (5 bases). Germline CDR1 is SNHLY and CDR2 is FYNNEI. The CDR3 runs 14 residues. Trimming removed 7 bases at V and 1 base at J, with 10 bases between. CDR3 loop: CASTLGRNTGELFF. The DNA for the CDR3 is TGTGCCAGCACTTTGGGGAGGAACACCGGGGAGCTGTTTTTT.

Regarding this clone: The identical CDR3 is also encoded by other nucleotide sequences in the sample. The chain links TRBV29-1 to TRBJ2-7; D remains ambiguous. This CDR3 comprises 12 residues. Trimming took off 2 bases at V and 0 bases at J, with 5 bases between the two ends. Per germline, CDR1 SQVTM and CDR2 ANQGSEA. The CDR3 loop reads CSVEISSYEQYF. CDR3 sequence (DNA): TGCAGCGTTGAAATCAGCTCCTACGAGCAGTACTTC.

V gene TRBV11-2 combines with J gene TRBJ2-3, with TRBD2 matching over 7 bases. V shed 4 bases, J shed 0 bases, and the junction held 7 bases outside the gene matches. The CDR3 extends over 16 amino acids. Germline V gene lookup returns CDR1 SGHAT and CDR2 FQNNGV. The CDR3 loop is CASSSPSGHSTDTQYF. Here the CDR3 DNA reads TGTGCCAGCAGCTCACCTAGCGGCCATAGCACAGATACGCAGTATTTT.

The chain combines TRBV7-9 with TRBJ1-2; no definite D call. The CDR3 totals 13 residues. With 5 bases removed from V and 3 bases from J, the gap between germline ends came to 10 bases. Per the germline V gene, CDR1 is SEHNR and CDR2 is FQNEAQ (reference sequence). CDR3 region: CASSPMQDYGYTF. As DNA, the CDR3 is TGTGCCAGCAGCCCTATGCAGGACTATGGCTACACCTTC.

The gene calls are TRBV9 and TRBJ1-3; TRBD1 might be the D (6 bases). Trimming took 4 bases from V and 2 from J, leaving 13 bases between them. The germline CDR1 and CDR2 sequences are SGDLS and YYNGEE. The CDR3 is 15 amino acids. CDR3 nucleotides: TGTGCCAGCAGCTCTGAACAGGGCCCTGGAAACACCATATATTTT. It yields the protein CASSSEQGPGNTIYF.

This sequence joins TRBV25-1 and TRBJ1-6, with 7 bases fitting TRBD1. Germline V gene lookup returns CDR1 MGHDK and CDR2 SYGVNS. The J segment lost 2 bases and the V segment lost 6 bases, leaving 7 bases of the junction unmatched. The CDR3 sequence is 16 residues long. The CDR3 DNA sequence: TGTGCCAGCAGGCCGGGACAGTTAACCTATAATTCACCCCTCCACTTT. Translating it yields CASRPGQLTYNSPLHF.

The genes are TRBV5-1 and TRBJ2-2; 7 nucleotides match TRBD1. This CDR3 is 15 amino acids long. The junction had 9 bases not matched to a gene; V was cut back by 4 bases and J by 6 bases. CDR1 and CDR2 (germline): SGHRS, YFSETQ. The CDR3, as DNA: TGCGCCAGCAGCCCACAGACAGGGTGGGCCGGGGAGCTGTTTTTT. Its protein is CASSPQTGWAGELFF.